Listed below are T cell receptor beta chains from one sample, sequenced in a study of blood T cell repertoires in COVID-19. Measured with immunoSEQ multiplex PCR; TCRdb has only the in-frame clones, and not every one. The sample records over 100,000 clones, roughly 69% being singletons. The sample comprised peripheral blood. The receptors derive from a woman between 65 and 79 years old with acute or convalescent COVID-19. Each CDR3 is given with its conserved first and last residue. D genes are given only for firm matches. The size of a clone is reported for some rows only, either as once, few or many, or as a class for expanded clones.

abundance | j_gene | v_gene | d_gene | CDR3nt | CDR3aa
NA | TRBJ2-7 | TRBV9 | TRBD2 | TGTGCCAGCAGCGTAGGAATTAGCGGGGACTACGAGCAGTACTTC | CASSVGISGDYEQYF
few | TRBJ1-3 | TRBV6-5 | NA | TGTGCCAGCAGTCTTGGAGTGTCTGGAAACACCATATATTTT | CASSLGVSGNTIYF
few | TRBJ2-6 | TRBV19 | NA | TGTGCCAGTAGTAATGGGCTTTCGTCTGGGGCCAACGTCCTGACTTTC | CASSNGLSSGANVLTF
NA | TRBJ1-5 | TRBV15 | NA | TGTGCCACCAGCATGTACAATCAGCCCCAGCATTTT | CATSMYNQPQHF
few | TRBJ2-3 | TRBV5-1 | NA | TGCGCCAGCAGTCCCGCGGGTATCCGGATAGATACGCAGTATTTT | CASSPAGIRIDTQYF
NA | TRBJ2-3 | TRBV27 | NA | TGTGCCAGCAGTTTAGGCACAAGAGATACGCAGTATTTT | CASSLGTRDTQYF
NA | TRBJ1-3 | TRBV5-1 | TRBD1 | TGCGCCAGCAGCTCAGACAGGGCCGGAAACACCATATATTTT | CASSSDRAGNTIYF
NA | TRBJ1-4 | TRBV4-3 | NA | TGCGCCAGCAGCCAGGTCCGACAGGCAACTAATGAAAAACTGTTTTTT | CASSQVRQATNEKLFF
NA | TRBJ1-6 | TRBV5-1 | NA | TGCGCCAGCAGCGGGCCGGGGGGTAGAAGTTCACCCCTCCACTTT | CASSGPGGRSSPLHF
few | TRBJ2-7 | TRBV27 | NA | TGTGCCAGCAGAAGGACAGCGAGCAACTCCTACGAGCAGTACTTC | CASRRTASNSYEQYF
NA | TRBJ1-1 | TRBV5-1 | TRBD1 | TGCGCCAGCAGTAGGACAGGGGAAAACACTGAAGCTTTCTTT | CASSRTGENTEAFF
few | TRBJ2-7 | TRBV3-1/TRBV3-2 | NA | TGTGCCAGCAGCCAAGCGCAGGGGTACTCCTACGAGCAGTACTTC | CASSQAQGYSYEQYF
NA | TRBJ1-2 | TRBV6-6 | NA | TGTGCCAGCAGTTCTCAGGGAAACTATGGCTACACCTTC | CASSSQGNYGYTF
NA | TRBJ2-6 | TRBV4-1 | NA | TGCGCCAGCAGCCAAGATTTACAGGCGAGAGCCTCTGGGGCCAACGTCCTGACTTTC | CASSQDLQARASGANVLTF
NA | TRBJ2-3 | TRBV2 | TRBD1 | TGTGCCAGCAGTACACAGGGGATTCGCACAGATACGCAGTATTTT | CASSTQGIRTDTQYF
NA | TRBJ1-6 | TRBV29-1 | NA | TGCAGCGTTAGCCAGGGAAGTAATTCACCCCTCCACTTT | CSVSQGSNSPLHF